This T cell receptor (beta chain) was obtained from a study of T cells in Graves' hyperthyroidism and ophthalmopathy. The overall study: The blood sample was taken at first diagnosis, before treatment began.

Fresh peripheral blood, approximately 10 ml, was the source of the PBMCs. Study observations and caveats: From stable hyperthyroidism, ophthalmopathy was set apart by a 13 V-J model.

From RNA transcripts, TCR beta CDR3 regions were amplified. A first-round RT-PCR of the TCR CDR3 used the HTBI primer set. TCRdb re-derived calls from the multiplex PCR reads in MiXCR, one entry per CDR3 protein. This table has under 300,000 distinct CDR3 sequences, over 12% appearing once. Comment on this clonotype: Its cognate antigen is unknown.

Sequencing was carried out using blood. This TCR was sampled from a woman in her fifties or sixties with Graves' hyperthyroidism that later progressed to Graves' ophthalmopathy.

CDR3 coding DNA: TGTGCCAGCAGTGTTCAGGGTCGGGATTCACCCCTCCACTTT. Translation: CASSVQGRDSPLHF. The rearrangement joins TRBV6-2 or TRBV6-3 to TRBJ1-6; D possibly corresponds to TRBD1 (5 bases). V shed 5 bases and J shed 8 bases, with 13 bases lying between them. Germline V gene sequence: CDR1 MNHEY, CDR2 SVGEGT. The CDR3 totals 14 residues.